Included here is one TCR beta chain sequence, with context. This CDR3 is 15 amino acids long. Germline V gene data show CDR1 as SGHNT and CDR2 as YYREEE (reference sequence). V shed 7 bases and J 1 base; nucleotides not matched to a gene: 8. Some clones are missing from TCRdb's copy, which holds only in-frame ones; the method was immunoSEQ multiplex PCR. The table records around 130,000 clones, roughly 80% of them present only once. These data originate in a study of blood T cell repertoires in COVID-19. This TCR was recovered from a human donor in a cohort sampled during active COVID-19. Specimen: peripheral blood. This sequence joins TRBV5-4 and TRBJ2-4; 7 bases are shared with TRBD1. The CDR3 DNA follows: TGTGCCAGCTCCCGTGAGGGGGCGGCCAAAAACATTCAGTACTTC. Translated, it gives CASSREGAAKNIQYF.